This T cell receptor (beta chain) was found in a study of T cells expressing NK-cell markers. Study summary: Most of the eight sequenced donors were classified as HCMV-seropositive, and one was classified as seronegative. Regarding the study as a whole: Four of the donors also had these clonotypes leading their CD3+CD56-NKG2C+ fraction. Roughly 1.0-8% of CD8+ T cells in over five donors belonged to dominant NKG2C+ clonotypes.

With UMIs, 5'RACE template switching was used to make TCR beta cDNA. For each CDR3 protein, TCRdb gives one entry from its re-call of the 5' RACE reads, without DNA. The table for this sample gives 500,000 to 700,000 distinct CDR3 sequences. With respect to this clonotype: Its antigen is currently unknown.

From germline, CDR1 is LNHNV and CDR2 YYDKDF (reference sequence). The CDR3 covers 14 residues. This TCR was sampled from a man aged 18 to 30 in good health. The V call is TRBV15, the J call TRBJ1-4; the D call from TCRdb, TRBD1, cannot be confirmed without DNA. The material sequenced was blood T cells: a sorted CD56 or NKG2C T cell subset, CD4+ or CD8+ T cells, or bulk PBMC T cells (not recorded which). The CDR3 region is CATAPGTGGEKLFF.